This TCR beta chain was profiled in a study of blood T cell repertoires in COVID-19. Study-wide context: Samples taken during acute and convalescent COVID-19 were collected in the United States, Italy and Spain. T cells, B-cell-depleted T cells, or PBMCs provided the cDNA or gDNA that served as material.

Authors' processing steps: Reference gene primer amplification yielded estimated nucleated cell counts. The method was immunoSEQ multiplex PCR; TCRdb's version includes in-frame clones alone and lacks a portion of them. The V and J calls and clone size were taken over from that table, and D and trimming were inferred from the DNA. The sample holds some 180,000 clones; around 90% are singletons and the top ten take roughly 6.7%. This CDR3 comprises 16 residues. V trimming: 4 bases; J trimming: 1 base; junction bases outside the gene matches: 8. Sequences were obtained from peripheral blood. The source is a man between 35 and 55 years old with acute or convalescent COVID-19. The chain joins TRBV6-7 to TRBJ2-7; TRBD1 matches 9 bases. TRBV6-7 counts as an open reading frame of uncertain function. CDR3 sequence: CASSCHPDRGSYEQYF. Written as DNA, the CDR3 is TGTGCCAGCAGTTGCCACCCCGACAGGGGGTCCTACGAGCAGTACTTC.